This is a list of T cell receptor beta chains from one sample in a study of T cell responses to AZD1222 COVID-19 vaccine. Only in-frame clones appear in the TCRdb table, and some are missing; sequencing was by immunoSEQ multiplex PCR. The profile covers 40,000 to 60,000 clones, with 70% to 90% appearing a single time and about 1.1% taken by the ten largest. This specimen was peripheral blood, taken 28 days after the second AZD1222 dose. The receptors were gathered from an adult who received the AZD1222 COVID-19 vaccine. CDR3s include the opening cysteine and the closing phenylalanine or tryptophan. Fields, in order: D gene, J gene, clone size, V gene, CDR3 DNA, CDR3 protein. The D gene is left open where the match is weak. The size entry is marked missing in some rows and otherwise reads once, few, many or a size class.

. TRBJ2-3 . TRBV24-1 TGTGCCACCAGTGATTTACATAGGAGAGATACGCAGTATTTT CATSDLHRRDTQYF
. TRBJ2-3 once TRBV5-1 TGCGCCAGCAGCTACGGAGGCCTCCGCACAGATACGCAGTATTTT CASSYGGLRTDTQYF
TRBD1 TRBJ2-3 once TRBV10-1 TGCGCCAGCAGCAGCCGGGACAGTGGTTTAGATACGCAGTATTTT CASSSRDSGLDTQYF
. TRBJ2-7 . TRBV13 TGTGCCAGCAGCGCGGACGAGCAGTACGAGCAGTACTTC CASSADEQYEQYF
. TRBJ1-6 . TRBV18 TGTGCCAGCTCACCACCTGAGGGACGGCAGAATTCACCCCTCCACTTT CASSPPEGRQNSPLHF
TRBD1 TRBJ2-2 . TRBV19 TGTGCCAGTAGTACCGAGACAGGGTGGTACACCGGGGAGCTGTTTTTT CASSTETGWYTGELFF
. TRBJ1-1 . TRBV7-2 TGTGCCAGCAGCTTATATGGCCATAACACTGAAGCTTTCTTT CASSLYGHNTEAFF
TRBD2 TRBJ2-7 . TRBV6-5 TGTGCCAGCAGTTACGGGACTAGCGGTTACGAGCAGTACTTC CASSYGTSGYEQYF
TRBD2 TRBJ2-1 once TRBV4-3 TGCGCCAGCAGCCAAGATTGGACTAGCGGGAGGAGCTCCTACAATGAGCAGTTCTTC CASSQDWTSGRSSYNEQFF
. TRBJ1-1 . TRBV5-4 TGTGCCATCCACCACGGCCCCGGACATGAAGCTTTCTTT CAIHHGPGHEAFF
. TRBJ2-1 . TRBV11-2 TGTGCCAGCAGCTTAGATCTAGGGAGAATGTACAATGAGCAGTTCTTC CASSLDLGRMYNEQFF